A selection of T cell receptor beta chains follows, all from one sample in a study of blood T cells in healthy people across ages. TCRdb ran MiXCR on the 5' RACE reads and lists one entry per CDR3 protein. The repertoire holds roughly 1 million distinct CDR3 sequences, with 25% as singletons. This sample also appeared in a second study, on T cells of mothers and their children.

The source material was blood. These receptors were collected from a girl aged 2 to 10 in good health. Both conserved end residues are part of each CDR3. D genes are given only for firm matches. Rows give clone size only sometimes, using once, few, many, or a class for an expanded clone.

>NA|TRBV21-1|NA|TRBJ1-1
CASSKRGRGGNTEAFF
TGTGCCAGCAGCAAACGGGGACGAGGGGGGAACACTGAAGCTTTCTTT
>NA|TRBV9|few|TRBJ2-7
CASSPYRDPYEQYF
TGTGCCAGCAGCCCCTACAGGGACCCCTACGAGCAGTACTTC
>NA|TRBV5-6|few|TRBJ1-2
CASSYTPQGGDGYTF
TGTGCCAGCAGTTATACACCTCAGGGTGGGGATGGCTACACCTTC
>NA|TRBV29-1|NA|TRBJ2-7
CSVVVEFYEQYF
TGCAGCGTTGTGGTAGAATTCTACGAGCAGTACTTC
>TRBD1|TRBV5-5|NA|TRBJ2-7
CASSWGQWGVEQYF
TGTGCCAGCAGCTGGGGACAGTGGGGAGTCGAGCAGTACTTC
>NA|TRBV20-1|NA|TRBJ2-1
CSARDQGVVTNEQFF
TGCAGTGCTAGAGATCAGGGAGTGGTTACCAATGAGCAGTTCTTC
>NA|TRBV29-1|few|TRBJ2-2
CSVERGWAGELFF
TGCAGCGTTGAACGGGGATGGGCCGGGGAGCTGTTTTTT
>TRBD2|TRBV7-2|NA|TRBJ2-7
CASSSAGLAAFEQYF
TGTGCCAGCAGCTCTGCGGGACTAGCGGCTTTTGAGCAGTACTTC
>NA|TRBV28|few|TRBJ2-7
CASIVGIAADAEQYF
TGTGCCAGCATTGTCGGGATAGCGGCCGACGCGGAGCAGTACTTC
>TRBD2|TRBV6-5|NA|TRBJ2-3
CASSYSAGGVADTQYF
TGTGCCAGCAGTTACTCGGCGGGGGGCGTAGCAGATACGCAGTATTTT
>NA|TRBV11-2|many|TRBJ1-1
CASSLTSNTEAFF
TGTGCCAGCAGCTTAACCTCGAACACTGAAGCTTTCTTT
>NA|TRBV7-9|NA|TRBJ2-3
CASTIPGGGPDTQYF
TGTGCCAGCACTATTCCCGGGGGAGGTCCAGATACGCAGTATTTT
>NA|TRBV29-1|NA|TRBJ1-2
CSVERQDLYGYTF
TGCAGCGTTGAAAGACAGGACCTCTATGGCTACACCTTC
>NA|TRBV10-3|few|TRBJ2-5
CAISGRTFRETQYF
TGTGCCATCAGTGGCAGGACTTTTCGGGAGACCCAGTACTTC
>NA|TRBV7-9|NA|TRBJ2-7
CASSRPGGGYEQYF
TGTGCCAGCAGCCGCCCTGGGGGAGGTTACGAGCAGTACTTC
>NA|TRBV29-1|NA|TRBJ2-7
CSVADSVYEQYF
TGCAGCGTCGCCGACAGCGTCTACGAGCAGTACTTC
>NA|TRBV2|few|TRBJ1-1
CASSVRREVNTEAFF
TGTGCCAGCAGTGTCCGTCGGGAGGTGAACACTGAAGCTTTCTTT
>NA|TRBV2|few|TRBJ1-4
CASSESAATNEKLFF
TGTGCCAGCAGTGAAAGCGCCGCAACTAATGAAAAACTGTTTTTT
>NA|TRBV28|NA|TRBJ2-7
CASSFRVREPSYEQYF
TGTGCCAGCAGTTTCAGGGTAAGGGAACCCTCCTACGAGCAGTACTTC
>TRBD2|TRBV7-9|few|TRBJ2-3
CASSLVAGNTDTQYF
TGTGCCAGCAGCTTAGTAGCGGGCAACACAGATACGCAGTATTTT
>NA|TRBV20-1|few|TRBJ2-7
CSAPNGDTATYEQYF
TGCAGTGCTCCGAACGGGGACACAGCTACCTACGAGCAGTACTTC
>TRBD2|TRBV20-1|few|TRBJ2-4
CSASKRGLAGTQQHGNIQYF
TGCAGTGCTAGCAAGAGGGGGCTAGCGGGAACCCAGCAGCACGGAAACATTCAGTACTTC
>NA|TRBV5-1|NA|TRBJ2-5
CASSLGEMGAGETQYF
TGCGCCAGCAGCTTGGGAGAGATGGGGGCGGGAGAGACCCAGTACTTC
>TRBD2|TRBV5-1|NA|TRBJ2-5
CASSSTEQLAGGPETQYF
TGCGCCAGCAGCTCGACCGAGCAACTAGCGGGAGGTCCCGAGACCCAGTACTTC
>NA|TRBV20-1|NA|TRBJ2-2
CSAPGGGGGELFF
TGCAGTGCCCCTGGAGGGGGCGGCGGGGAGCTGTTTTTT
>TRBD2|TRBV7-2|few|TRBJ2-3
CASSLVAGEIDTQYF
TGTGCCAGCAGCTTAGTAGCGGGAGAAATAGATACGCAGTATTTT
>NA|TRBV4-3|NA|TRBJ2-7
CASSPRPGHEQYF
TGCGCCAGCAGCCCCCGTCCGGGTCACGAGCAGTACTTC
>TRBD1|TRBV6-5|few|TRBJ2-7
CASRRQGGLSYEQYF
TGTGCCAGCAGACGACAGGGGGGATTGTCCTACGAGCAGTACTTC
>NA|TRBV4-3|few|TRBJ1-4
CASSRTAYNEKLFF
TGCGCCAGCAGCAGGACCGCCTATAATGAAAAACTGTTTTTT
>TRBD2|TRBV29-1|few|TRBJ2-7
CSVVIAGTSYEQYF
TGCAGCGTTGTAATAGCGGGGACGTCCTACGAGCAGTACTTC
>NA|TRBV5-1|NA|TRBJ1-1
CASSLGQDGYTEAFF
TGCGCCAGCAGCTTGGGACAGGATGGGTACACTGAAGCTTTCTTT
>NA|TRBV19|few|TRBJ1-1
CASSNGGGGTEAFF
TGTGCCAGTAGTAACGGCGGCGGGGGTACTGAAGCTTTCTTT
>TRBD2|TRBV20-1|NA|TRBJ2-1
CSAMRLAGYNEQFF
TGCAGTGCTATGAGGTTAGCGGGATACAATGAGCAGTTCTTC
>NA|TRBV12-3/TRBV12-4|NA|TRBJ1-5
CASSLGLRIGNQPQHF
TGTGCCAGCAGTTTGGGGCTCAGGATAGGCAATCAGCCCCAGCATTTT
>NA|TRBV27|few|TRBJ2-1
CASLPSPDHLINEQFF
TGTGCCAGCCTACCCTCGCCCGACCACTTGATCAATGAGCAGTTCTTC
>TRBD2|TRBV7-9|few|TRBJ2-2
CASSFGGGTGELFF
TGTGCCAGCAGCTTTGGGGGGGGCACCGGGGAGCTGTTTTTT
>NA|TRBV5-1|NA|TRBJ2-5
CASSTLRRGKETQYF
TGCGCCAGCAGCACCCTGAGACGGGGGAAGGAGACCCAGTACTTC
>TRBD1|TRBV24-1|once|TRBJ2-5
CARKQGQETQYF
TGTGCCAGAAAACAGGGGCAAGAGACCCAGTACTTC
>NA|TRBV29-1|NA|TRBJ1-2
CSVETGSSYGYTF
TGCAGCGTTGAGACAGGCTCATCCTATGGCTACACCTTC